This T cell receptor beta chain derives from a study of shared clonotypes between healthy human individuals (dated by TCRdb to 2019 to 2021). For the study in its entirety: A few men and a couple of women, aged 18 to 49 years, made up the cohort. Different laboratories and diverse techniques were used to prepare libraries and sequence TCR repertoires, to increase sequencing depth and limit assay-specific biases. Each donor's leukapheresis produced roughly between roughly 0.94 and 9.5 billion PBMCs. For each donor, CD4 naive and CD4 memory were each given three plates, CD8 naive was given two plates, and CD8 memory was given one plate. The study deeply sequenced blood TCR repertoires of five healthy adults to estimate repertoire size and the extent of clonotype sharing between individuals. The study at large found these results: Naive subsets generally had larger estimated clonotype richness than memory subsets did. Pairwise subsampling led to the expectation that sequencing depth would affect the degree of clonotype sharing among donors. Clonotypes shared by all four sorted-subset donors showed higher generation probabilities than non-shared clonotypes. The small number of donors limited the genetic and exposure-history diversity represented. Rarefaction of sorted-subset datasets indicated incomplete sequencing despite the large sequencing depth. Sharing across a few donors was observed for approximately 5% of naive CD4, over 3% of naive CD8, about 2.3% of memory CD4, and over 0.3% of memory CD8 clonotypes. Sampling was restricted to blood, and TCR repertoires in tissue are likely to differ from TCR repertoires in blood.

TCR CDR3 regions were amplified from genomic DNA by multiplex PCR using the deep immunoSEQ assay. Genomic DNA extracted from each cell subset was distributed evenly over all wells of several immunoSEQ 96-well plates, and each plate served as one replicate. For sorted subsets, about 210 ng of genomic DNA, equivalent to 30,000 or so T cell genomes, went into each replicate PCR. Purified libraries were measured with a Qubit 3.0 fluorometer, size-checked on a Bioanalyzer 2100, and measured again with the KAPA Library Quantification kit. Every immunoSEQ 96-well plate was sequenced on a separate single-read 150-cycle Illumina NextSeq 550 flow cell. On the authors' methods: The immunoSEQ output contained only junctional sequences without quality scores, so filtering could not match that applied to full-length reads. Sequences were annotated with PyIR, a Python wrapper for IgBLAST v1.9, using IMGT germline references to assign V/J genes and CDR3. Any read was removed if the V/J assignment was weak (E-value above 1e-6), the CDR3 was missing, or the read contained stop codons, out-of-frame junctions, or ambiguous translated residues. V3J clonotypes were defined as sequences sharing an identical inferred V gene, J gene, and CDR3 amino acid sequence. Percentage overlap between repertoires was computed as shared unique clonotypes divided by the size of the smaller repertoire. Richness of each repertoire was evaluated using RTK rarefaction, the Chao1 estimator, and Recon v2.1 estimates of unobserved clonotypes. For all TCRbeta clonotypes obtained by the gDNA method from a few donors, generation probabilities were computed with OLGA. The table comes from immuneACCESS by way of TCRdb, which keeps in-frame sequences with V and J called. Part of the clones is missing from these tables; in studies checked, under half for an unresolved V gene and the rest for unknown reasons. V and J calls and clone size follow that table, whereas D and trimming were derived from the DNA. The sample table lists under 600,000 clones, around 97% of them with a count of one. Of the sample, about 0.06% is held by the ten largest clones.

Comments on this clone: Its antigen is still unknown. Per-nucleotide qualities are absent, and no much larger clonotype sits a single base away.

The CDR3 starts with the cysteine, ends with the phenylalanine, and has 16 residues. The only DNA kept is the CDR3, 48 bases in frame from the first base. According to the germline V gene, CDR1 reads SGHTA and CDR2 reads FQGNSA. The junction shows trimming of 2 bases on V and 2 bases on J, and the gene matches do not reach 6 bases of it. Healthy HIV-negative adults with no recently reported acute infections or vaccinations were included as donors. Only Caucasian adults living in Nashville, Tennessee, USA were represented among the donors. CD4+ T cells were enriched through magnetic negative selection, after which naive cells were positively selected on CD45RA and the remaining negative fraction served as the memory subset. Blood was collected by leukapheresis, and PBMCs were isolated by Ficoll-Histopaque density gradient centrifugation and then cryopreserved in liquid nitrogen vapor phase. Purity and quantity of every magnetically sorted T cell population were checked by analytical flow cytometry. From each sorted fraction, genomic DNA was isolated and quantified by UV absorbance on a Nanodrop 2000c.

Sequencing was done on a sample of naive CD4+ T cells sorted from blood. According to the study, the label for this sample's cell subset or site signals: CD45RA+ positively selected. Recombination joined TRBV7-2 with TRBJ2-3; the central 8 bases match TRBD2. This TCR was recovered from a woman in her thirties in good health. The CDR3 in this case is CASSLRLAGNTDTQYF. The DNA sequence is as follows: TGTGCCAGCAGCTTACGGCTAGCGGGTAACACAGATACGCAGTATTTT. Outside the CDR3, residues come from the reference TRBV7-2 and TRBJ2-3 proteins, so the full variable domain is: GAGVSQSPSNKVTEKGKDVELRCDPISGHTALYWYRQSLGQGLEFLIYFQGNSAPDKSGLPSDRFSAERTGGSVSTLTIQRTQQEDSAVYLCASSLRLAGNTDTQYFGPGTRLTVL.